This T cell receptor (beta chain) was obtained from a study of blood T cell repertoires in COVID-19. Whole-study context: Sites across the United States, Italy and Spain contributed samples from acute and convalescent COVID-19. In each case, the material was cDNA or gDNA derived from T cells, B-cell-depleted T cells, or PBMCs.

CDR1 and CDR2 (germline): SGHRS, YFSETQ. The CDR3 sequence is 15 residues long. Trimming took 2 bases from V and 6 from J, leaving 14 bases between them. How the authors handled the data: Amplification of reference gene primers was used by the study to estimate nucleated cell counts. The assay was immunoSEQ multiplex PCR, and TCRdb's table has in-frame clones only and misses some. D and trimming come from the DNA, and the V and J calls and clone size come from that table. The data contain some 160,000 clones, over 70% of them singletons. The rearrangement uses TRBV5-1 and TRBJ2-2; the D gene is possibly TRBD2 (7 bases). The sequenced sample was peripheral blood. The sequence was obtained from a man in his fifties or sixties with active or convalescent COVID-19. The CDR3 protein is CASSLSGGAPGELFF. CDR3 nucleotide sequence: TGCGCCAGCAGCTTATCTGGGGGGGCCCCCGGGGAGCTGTTTTTT.